A single sample gave rise to the 20 T cell receptor beta chains below, sequenced in a study of T cell repertoires in cytomegalovirus infection. TCRdb used MiXCR to reprocess the reads, holding one entry per CDR3 protein. This table holds hundreds of thousands of distinct CDR3 sequences, more than 30% found once. Which antigens these TCRs recognize remains unknown. The material was cultured PBMCs, obtained from culture after CMV antigen stimulation. These TCRs come from a human donor in good health (CMV status not recorded). Some clones in this sample may be carry-over from other donors' samples.

This clonotype has a count of ten or more. J is TRBJ1-2 and V is TRBV7-9, with D unresolved. V dropped 5 bases and J dropped 4 bases, with 17 bases sitting between them. CDR1 and CDR2 from the germline V gene are SEHNR and FQNEAQ (reference sequence). This CDR3 comprises 15 residues. The CDR3 spells CASSPFGRTVYGYTF. In DNA, the CDR3 is TGTGCCAGCAGCCCCTTCGGACGGACCGTCTATGGCTACACCTTC.

The V and J genes are TRBV20-1 and TRBJ2-7, with 10 nucleotides matching TRBD2. The ends lost 4 bases at V and 3 bases at J; junction bases unmatched: 9. CDR3 length: 15 amino acids. Germline assignment: CDR1 DFQATT and CDR2 SNEGSKA (reference sequence). CDR3 protein: CSAKGASGSIYEQYF. Written as DNA, the CDR3 is TGCAGTGCTAAGGGGGCTAGCGGGAGTATCTACGAGCAGTACTTC.

This sequence joins TRBV12-3 or TRBV12-4 and TRBJ1-4; 7 positions agree with TRBD1. The CDR3 is 14 amino acids. Unmatched junction bases numbered 4, after V lost 4 bases and J lost 5 bases. CDR3 region: CASSSGTENEKLFF. Written as DNA, the CDR3 is TGTGCCAGCAGTTCCGGGACAGAGAATGAAAAACTGTTTTTT.

This chain joins TRBV12-3 or TRBV12-4 and TRBJ2-5; D not certain. Trimming cost V 0 bases and J 4 bases, with 9 bases left between them. The CDR3 spans 14 residues. CDR3 bases: TGTGCCAGCAGTTTAGCGGCAGGTAGAGAGACCCAGTACTTC. Amino acid sequence: CASSLAAGRETQYF.

This chain joins TRBV12-3 or TRBV12-4 and TRBJ2-1; 12 nucleotides align to TRBD2. Losses at the gene ends were 7 bases for V and 6 bases for J; bases not matched to a gene: 7. The CDR3 spans 15 residues. This CDR3 reads CASTETSGRVNEQFF. CDR3 nucleotide sequence: TGTGCCAGCACCGAGACTAGCGGGAGAGTCAATGAGCAGTTCTTC.

The V gene is TRBV7-6, the J gene TRBJ2-5; weak D call: TRBD2 (7 bases). Trimming took 1 base from V and 5 from J, leaving 14 bases between them. The CDR3 runs to 15 residues. Germline CDR1 and CDR2: SGHVS and FNYEAQ. Here the CDR3 reads CASSLVAGGLETQYF. CDR3 sequence (DNA): TGTGCCAGCAGCTTAGTTGCCGGGGGGCTGGAGACCCAGTACTTC.

On this clonotype: A single base separates this from a much larger clone, so it may be a read error. The chain is built from TRBV7-4 and TRBJ2-1, with TRBD2 identical over 10 bases. After removal of 2 bases from V and 6 bases from J, the junction contained 4 bases not matched to a gene. The germline gives CDR1 SGHVT, CDR2 SQSDAQ. This CDR3 contains 15 residues. The CDR3 coding sequence is TGTGCCAGCAGCTTAAGGACTAGCGGATTCAATGAGCAGTTCTTC. It translates to CASSLRTSGFNEQFF.

V usage is TRBV7-8 and J usage is TRBJ2-2, with 13 bases aligning to TRBD2. This CDR3 has 18 amino acids. CDR1 and CDR2 from the germline V gene are SGHVS and FQNEAQ. The ends lost 5 bases at V and 2 bases at J; junction bases unmatched: 8. The CDR3 sequence: CASSRTSGGGTNTGELFF. The DNA of the CDR3 is TGTGCCAGCAGCCGGACTAGCGGGGGAGGCACAAACACCGGGGAGCTGTTTTTT.

This clonotype was observed a handful of times. The V and J genes are TRBV5-5 and TRBJ1-5; no clear D gene. CDR3 length: 15 residues. Trimming took 0 bases from V and 3 from J, leaving 10 bases between them. Looked up from germline, CDR1 is SGHKS and CDR2 is YYEKEE (reference sequence). CDR3 nucleotide sequence: TGTGCCAGCAGCTTGGGGCAGGTCTTCAATCAGCCCCAGCATTTT. Encoded protein: CASSLGQVFNQPQHF.

The V gene is TRBV6-6, the J gene TRBJ1-1; 7 bases agree with TRBD1. This CDR3 region has 16 residues. CDR1 and CDR2 from the germline V gene are MNHNY and SVGAGI (reference sequence). With V trimmed by 6 bases and J by 3 bases, 13 bases remained unmatched. CDR3 DNA: TGTGCCAGCAGACCCACCCTTCAGGGGGTCGACACTGAAGCTTTCTTT. This translates into CASRPTLQGVDTEAFF.

This clonotype was observed a handful of times. The chain has TRBV7-8 and TRBJ2-5; D not resolved. CDR1 and CDR2 (germline): SGHVS, FQNEAQ. Deletions cut 3 bases from V and 2 bases from J, with 7 bases between. There are 13 residues in the CDR3. Written as DNA, the CDR3 is TGTGCCAGCAGCTTTCGGGCACAAGAGACCCAGTACTTC. It specifies CASSFRAQETQYF. The full variable domain, in which reference TRBV7-8 and TRBJ2-5 provide the parts outside the CDR3, is GAGVSQSPRYKVAKRGQDVALRCDPISGHVSLFWYQQALGQGPEFLTYFQNEAQLDKSGLPSDRFFAERPEGSVSTLKIQRTQQEDSAVYLCASSFRAQETQYFGPGTRLLVL.

The genes are TRBV5-5 and TRBJ1-1; D unclear. The CDR3 runs 16 residues. V was shortened by 0 bases and J by 9 bases, with 21 bases between the two germline ends. Germline CDR1 is SGHKS and CDR2 is YYEKEE (reference sequence). The CDR3 protein is CASSLAPHAATLKAFF. The DNA for the CDR3 is TGTGCCAGCAGCTTGGCCCCCCACGCCGCGACACTGAAAGCTTTCTTT.

This clonotype was observed at least ten times. V is TRBV7-2 and J is TRBJ2-7; the match to TRBD1 covers 7 bases. The CDR3 sequence is 14 residues long. V was pared by 2 bases and J by 3 bases, with 4 bases of the junction left unmatched. CDR1 and CDR2 from the germline V gene are SGHTA and FQGNSA. The chain's CDR3 is CASSLQQGSYEQYV. CDR3 sequence (DNA): TGTGCCAGCAGCTTACAACAGGGGAGCTACGAGCAGTACGTC.

The V and J genes are TRBV5-1 and TRBJ1-1, with D possibly matching TRBD1 (6 bases). Trimming left V 0 bases short and J 0 bases short, with 12 bases between. There are 16 residues in the CDR3. Per germline, CDR1 SGHRS and CDR2 YFSETQ. CDR3 in amino acids: CASSLGQVHMNTEAFF. The CDR3 nucleotides are TGCGCCAGCAGCTTGGGACAGGTTCATATGAACACTGAAGCTTTCTTT.

This clonotype appeared a few times. The chain carries TRBV6-5 and TRBJ1-4; D possibly corresponds to TRBD1 (5 bases). Germline V gives CDR1 MNHEY, CDR2 SVGAGI. Trimming removed 1 base at V and 4 bases at J, with 16 bases between. There are 17 residues in the CDR3. CDR3 nucleotide sequence: TGTGCCAGCAGTTACTTTGCTACTGGGACTTATAATGAAAAACTGTTTTTT. Protein sequence: CASSYFATGTYNEKLFF.

This clonotype was recorded a few times. The CDR3 here is CASSLSGISAAGYGYTF. In DNA form, the CDR3 reads TGTGCCAGCAGTTTAAGTGGTATTTCCGCTGCCGGCTATGGCTACACCTTC. V is TRBV12-3 or TRBV12-4 and J is TRBJ1-2; D is ambiguous. Trimming left V 2 bases short and J 4 bases short, with 20 bases between. The CDR3 covers 17 residues.

This clonotype was found many times. This chain joins TRBV12-3 or TRBV12-4 and TRBJ2-5; D not certain. V lost 5 bases, J lost 0 bases, and 19 bases lay in between. The CDR3 totals 17 residues. CDR3 bases: TGTGCCAGCAGTCTCGGACCGTTGCGAGGTCACCAAGAGACCCAGTACTTC. The encoded protein is CASSLGPLRGHQETQYF.

This clonotype was observed a handful of times. The genes are TRBV7-2 and TRBJ2-7; D is possibly TRBD1 (5 bases). Germline loops: CDR1 SGHTA, CDR2 FQGNSA. This CDR3 comprises 14 residues. Trimming took off 2 bases at V and 1 base at J, with 9 bases between the two ends. The CDR3 reads CASSLNGASYEQYF. The DNA of the CDR3 is TGTGCCAGCAGCTTAAATGGGGCTTCCTACGAGCAGTACTTC.

This clonotype was observed once. The rearrangement uses TRBV6-5 and TRBJ2-1, with TRBD2 identical over 11 bases. After removal of 4 bases from V and 3 bases from J, the junction contained 5 bases not matched to a gene. Germline values: CDR1 MNHEY, CDR2 SVGAGI. The CDR3 totals 16 residues. The CDR3 is CASSSLAGGGYNEQFF. The CDR3 DNA sequence: TGTGCCAGCAGTTCTTTAGCGGGAGGGGGCTACAATGAGCAGTTCTTC.

This chain joins TRBV20-1 and TRBJ2-2; D not resolved. CDR1 is DFQATT, CDR2 SNEGSKA, per germline (reference sequence). V lost 3 bases, J lost 2 bases, and 7 bases lay in between. The CDR3 has 13 residues. The CDR3 nucleotides read TGCAGTGCTAGTCCGGTTAACACCGGGGAGCTGTTTTTT. Encoded protein: CSASPVNTGELFF.